This T cell receptor beta chain appears in the sequencing data of a study of cytomegalovirus exposure and HLA in healthy donors. This CDR3 has 15 amino acids. CDR1 and CDR2 (germline): MGHRA, YSYEKL. Trimming took 0 bases from V and 5 from J; bases not matched to a gene: 2. The data were produced by immunoSEQ multiplex PCR, yet TCRdb's version contains in-frame clones alone and is incomplete. The table shows 200,000 to 250,000 clones, with around 86% occurring only once. General study points: Through in vitro validation, three CMV-associated chains were shown to be specific for CMV antigens. A list of around 150 TCR beta chains associated with cytomegalovirus was given.

Points on this clone: Its antigen is currently unknown.

The V call is TRBV4-1, the J call TRBJ1-4, with 8 bases identical to TRBD1. The receptor comes from a woman between 18 and 29 years old in good health and CMV-seropositive. The sequencing input was PBMCs. CDR3 DNA sequence: TGCGCCAGCAGCCAAGATACAGGGGGGAATGAAAAACTGTTTTTT. It is translated as CASSQDTGGNEKLFF.